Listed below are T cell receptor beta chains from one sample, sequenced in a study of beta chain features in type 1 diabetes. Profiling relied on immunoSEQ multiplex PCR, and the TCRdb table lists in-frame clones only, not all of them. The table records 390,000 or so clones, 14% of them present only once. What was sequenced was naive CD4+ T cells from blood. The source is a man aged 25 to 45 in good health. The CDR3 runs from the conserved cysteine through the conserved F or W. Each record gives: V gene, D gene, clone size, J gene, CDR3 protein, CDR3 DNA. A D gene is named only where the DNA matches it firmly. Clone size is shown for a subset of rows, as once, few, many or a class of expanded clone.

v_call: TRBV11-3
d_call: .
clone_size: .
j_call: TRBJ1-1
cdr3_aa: CASSREGVPGLTEAFF
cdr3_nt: TGTGCCAGCAGCCGCGAAGGGGTCCCCGGCCTCACTGAAGCTTTCTTT

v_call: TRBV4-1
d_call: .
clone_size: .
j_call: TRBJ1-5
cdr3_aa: CASSQTPTGQPQHF
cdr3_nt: TGCGCCAGCAGCCAAACCCCAACCGGTCAGCCCCAGCATTTT

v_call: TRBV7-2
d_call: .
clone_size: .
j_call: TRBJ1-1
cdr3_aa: CASSLSAADEAFF
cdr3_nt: TGTGCCAGCAGCTTAAGCGCGGCAGATGAAGCTTTCTTT

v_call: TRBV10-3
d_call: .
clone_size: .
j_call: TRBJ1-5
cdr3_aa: CAISGGGGPQPQHF
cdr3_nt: TGTGCCATCAGTGGAGGGGGAGGGCCTCAGCCCCAGCATTTT

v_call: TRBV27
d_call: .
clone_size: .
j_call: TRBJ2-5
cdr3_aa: CASSSLDRQAQYF
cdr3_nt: TGTGCCAGCAGTTCCCTCGACCGGCAGGCCCAGTACTTC

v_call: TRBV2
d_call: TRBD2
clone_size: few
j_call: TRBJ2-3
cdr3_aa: CASSASGNADTQYF
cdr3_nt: TGTGCCAGCAGTGCTAGCGGGAATGCAGATACGCAGTATTTT

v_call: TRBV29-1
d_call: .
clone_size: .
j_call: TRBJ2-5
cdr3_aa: CSVEETQYF
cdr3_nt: TGCAGCGTTGAGGAGACCCAGTACTTC

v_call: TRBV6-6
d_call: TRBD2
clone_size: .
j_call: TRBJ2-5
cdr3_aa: CASLVSGGFQETQYF
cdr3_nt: TGTGCCAGCCTGGTCAGCGGGGGTTTTCAAGAGACCCAGTACTTC

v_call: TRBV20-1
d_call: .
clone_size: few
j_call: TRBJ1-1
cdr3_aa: CSAEMGTEAFF
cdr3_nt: TGCAGTGCTGAAATGGGTACTGAAGCTTTCTTT

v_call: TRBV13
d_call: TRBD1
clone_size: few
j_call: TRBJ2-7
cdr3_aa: CASTGTADYEQYF
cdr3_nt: TGTGCCAGTACCGGGACAGCTGACTACGAGCAGTACTTC

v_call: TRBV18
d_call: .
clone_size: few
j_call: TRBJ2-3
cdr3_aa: CASSPVVGTDTQYF
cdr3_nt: TGTGCCAGCTCACCCGTGGTCGGCACAGATACGCAGTATTTT

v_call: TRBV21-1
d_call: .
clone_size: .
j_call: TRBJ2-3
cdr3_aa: CASSKGIVADTQYF
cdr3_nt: TGTGCCAGCAGCAAAGGTATAGTCGCAGATACGCAGTATTTT

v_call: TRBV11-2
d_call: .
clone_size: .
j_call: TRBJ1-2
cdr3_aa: CASSPGPYGYTF
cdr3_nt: TGTGCCAGCAGCCCAGGCCCATACGGCTACACCTTC

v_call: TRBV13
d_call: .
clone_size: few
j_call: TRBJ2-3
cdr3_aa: CASSPALRRNTQYF
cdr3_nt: TGTGCCAGCAGCCCGGCACTGCGGCGGAATACGCAGTATTTT

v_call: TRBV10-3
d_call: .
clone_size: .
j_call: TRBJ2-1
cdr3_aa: CAISESEAGPKEQFF
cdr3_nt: TGTGCCATCAGTGAGTCGGAGGCAGGGCCGAAGGAGCAGTTCTTC

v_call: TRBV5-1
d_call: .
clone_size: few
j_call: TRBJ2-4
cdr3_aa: CASSLDPKNIQYF
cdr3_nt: TGCGCCAGCAGCTTGGACCCCAAAAACATTCAGTACTTC

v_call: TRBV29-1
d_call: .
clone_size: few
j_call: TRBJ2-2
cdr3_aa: CSVGTGELFF
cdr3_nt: TGCAGCGTTGGGACCGGGGAGCTGTTTTTT

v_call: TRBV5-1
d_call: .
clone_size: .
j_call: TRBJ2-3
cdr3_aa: CASSLGSHTDTQYF
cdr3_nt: TGCGCCAGCAGCTTGGGCAGTCACACAGATACGCAGTATTTT

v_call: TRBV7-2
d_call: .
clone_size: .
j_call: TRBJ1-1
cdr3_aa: CASSLVSGSNTEAFF
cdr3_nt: TGTGCCAGCAGCTTAGTTTCTGGGTCGAACACTGAAGCTTTCTTT

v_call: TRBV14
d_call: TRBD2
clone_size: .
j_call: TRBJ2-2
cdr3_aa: CASSPGTSGTGELFF
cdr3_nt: TGTGCCAGCAGCCCTGGGACTAGCGGGACCGGGGAGCTGTTTTTT

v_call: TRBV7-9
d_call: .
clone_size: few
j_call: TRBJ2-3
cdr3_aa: CASSANLGGSTDTQYF
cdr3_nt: TGTGCCAGCAGCGCTAACTTGGGCGGTAGCACAGATACGCAGTATTTT

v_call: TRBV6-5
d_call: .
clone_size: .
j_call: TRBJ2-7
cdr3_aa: CASSYDRYRTYEQYF
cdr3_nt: TGTGCCAGCAGCTACGACAGATATAGGACCTACGAGCAGTACTTC

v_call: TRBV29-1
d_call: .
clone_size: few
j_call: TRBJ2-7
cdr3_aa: CSVEDLGYEQYF
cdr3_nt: TGCAGCGTTGAAGATCTGGGCTACGAGCAGTACTTC

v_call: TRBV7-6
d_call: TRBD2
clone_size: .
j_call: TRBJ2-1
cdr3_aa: CASSLAMRGVDNEQFF
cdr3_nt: TGTGCCAGCAGCTTAGCTATGCGGGGGGTGGACAATGAGCAGTTCTTC

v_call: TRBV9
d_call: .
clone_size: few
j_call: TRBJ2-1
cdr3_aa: CASSVGSGSSYNEQFF
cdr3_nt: TGTGCCAGCAGCGTAGGATCCGGGAGCTCCTACAATGAGCAGTTCTTC

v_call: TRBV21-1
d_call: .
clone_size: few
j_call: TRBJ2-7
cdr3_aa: CASSSRTLQYF
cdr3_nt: TGTGCCAGCAGCTCGCGGACATTGCAGTACTTC

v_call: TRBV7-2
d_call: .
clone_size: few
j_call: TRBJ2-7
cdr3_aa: CASSFVQGPYEQYF
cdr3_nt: TGTGCCAGCAGCTTCGTTCAGGGGCCCTACGAGCAGTACTTC

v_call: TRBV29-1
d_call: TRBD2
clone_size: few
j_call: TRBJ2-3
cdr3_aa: CSVTIAGGTDTQYF
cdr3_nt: TGCAGCGTCACCATAGCGGGGGGGACAGATACGCAGTATTTT

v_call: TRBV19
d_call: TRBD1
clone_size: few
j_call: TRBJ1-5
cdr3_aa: CASSDRVASQPQHF
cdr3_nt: TGTGCCAGTAGTGACAGGGTAGCGAGCCAGCCCCAGCATTTT

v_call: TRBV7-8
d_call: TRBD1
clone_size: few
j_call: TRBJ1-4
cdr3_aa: CASSPSDRGTVTNEKLFF
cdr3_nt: TGTGCCAGCAGCCCTTCGGACAGGGGAACGGTCACTAATGAAAAACTGTTTTTT

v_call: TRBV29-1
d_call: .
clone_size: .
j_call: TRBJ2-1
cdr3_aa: CSVGGEGEQFF
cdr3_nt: TGCAGCGTTGGGGGTGAGGGCGAGCAGTTCTTC

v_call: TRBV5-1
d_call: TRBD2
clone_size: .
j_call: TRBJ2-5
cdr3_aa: CASSLAGGRETQYF
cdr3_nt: TGCGCCAGCAGCTTGGCGGGGGGACGGGAGACCCAGTACTTC

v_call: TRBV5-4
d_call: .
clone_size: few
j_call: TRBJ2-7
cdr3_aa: CASSLRGRPYEQYF
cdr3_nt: TGTGCCAGCAGCTTGCGCGGGCGACCCTACGAGCAGTACTTC

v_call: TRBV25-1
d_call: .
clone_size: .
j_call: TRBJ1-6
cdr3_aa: CASGPGYEARPPLHF
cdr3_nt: TGTGCCAGCGGCCCAGGTTATGAGGCCCGTCCACCCCTCCACTTT

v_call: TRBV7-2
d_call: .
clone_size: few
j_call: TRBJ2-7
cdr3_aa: CASSPAIGGHAEQYF
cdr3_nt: TGTGCCAGCAGCCCCGCGATAGGGGGGCACGCCGAGCAGTACTTC

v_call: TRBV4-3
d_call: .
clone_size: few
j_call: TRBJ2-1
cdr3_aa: CASSQVTGLGSYNEQFF
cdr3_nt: TGCGCCAGCAGCCAAGTGACGGGCCTCGGCTCCTACAATGAGCAGTTCTTC

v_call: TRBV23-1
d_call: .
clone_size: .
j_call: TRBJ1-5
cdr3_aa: CASSQATGDYSNQPQHF
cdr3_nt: TGCGCCAGCAGTCAAGCGACAGGTGATTATAGCAATCAGCCCCAGCATTTT

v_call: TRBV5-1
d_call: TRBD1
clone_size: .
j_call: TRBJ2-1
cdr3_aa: CASSQDRGRRFF
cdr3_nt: TGCGCCAGCAGCCAAGACAGGGGGCGGCGGTTCTTC

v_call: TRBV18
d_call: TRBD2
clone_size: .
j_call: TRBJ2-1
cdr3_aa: CASSPLAGGLDEQFF
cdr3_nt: TGTGCCAGCTCACCACTAGCGGGGGGCCTGGATGAGCAGTTCTTC

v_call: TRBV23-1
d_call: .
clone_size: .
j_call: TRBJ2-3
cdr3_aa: CASSPRRGDTQYF
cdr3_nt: TGCGCCAGCAGTCCCCGGAGGGGGGATACGCAGTATTTT

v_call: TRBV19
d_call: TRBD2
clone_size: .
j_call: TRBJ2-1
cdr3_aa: CASSRLAGDYNEQFF
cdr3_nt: TGTGCCAGTAGTAGACTAGCGGGAGATTACAATGAGCAGTTCTTC

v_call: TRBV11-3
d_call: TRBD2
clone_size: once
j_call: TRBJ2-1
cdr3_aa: CASSTRDYHNEQFF
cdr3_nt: TGTGCCAGCAGCACAAGGGACTACCACAATGAGCAGTTCTTC